The present TCR beta chain was sequenced within a study of vaccination and CD4 T cells after COVID-19. In its sample, this clonotype is large. Its antigen is unidentified. Cultured CD4+ T cell DNA underwent sequencing with the Oncomine TCR Beta short-read assay. TCRdb ran MiXCR on the PCR reads and lists one entry per CDR3 protein. This table has thousands of distinct CDR3 sequences, 15% to 20% appearing once. The treatment is: approximately 9-day PBMC culture with coronavirus spike peptide pools or control peptides (ViraFEST assay). With 0 bases removed from V and 6 bases from J, the gap between germline ends came to 23 bases. Germline loops: CDR1 MNHNS, CDR2 SASEGT. There are 18 residues in the CDR3.

The origin of this receptor is a human donor who had recovered from COVID-19. This rearrangement joins TRBV6-1 to TRBJ1-2; possibly TRBD1 for D (6 bases). Sequenced material: CD4+ T cells from blood, cultured in vitro. CDR3 in amino acids: CASSEASLEWGRWDGYTF. The CDR3 DNA reads as TGTGCCAGCAGTGAAGCTTCACTCGAATGGGGGCGGTGGGATGGCTACACCTTC.